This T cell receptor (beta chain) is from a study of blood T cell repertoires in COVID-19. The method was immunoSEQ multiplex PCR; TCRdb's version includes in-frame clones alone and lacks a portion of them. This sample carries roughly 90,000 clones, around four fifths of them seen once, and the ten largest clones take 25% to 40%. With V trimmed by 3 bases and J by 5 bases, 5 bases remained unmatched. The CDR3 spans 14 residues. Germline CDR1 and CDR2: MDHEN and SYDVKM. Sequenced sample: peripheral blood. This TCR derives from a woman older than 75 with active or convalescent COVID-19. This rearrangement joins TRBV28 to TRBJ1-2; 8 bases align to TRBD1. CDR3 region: CASSFGQGGYGYTF. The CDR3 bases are TGTGCCAGCAGTTTCGGACAGGGTGGGTATGGCTACACCTTC.